These 31 T cell receptor beta chains originate from one sample sequenced in a study of CD4 T cells in relation to SARS-CoV-2 and coronaviruses. Libraries were prepared by immunoSEQ multiplex PCR; TCRdb keeps only in-frame clonotypes and omits some of them. The data hold about 59,000 clones, with just over 85% observed a single time. Unexposed donor CD4+ T cells date from about 2010-2019, before the COVID-19 pandemic. Sequencing was performed on memory CD4+ T cells from PBMCs. These receptors came from a human donor in good health.

The chain uses TRBV25-1 and TRBJ2-2; 10 bases are a match to TRBD2. The CDR3 is 17 residues long. Germline V gene lookup returns CDR1 MGHDK and CDR2 SYGVNS. Unmatched junction bases numbered 8, after V lost 4 bases and J lost 3 bases. CDR3 protein: CASSVFSGRGDTGELFF. The DNA of the CDR3 is TGTGCCAGCAGTGTCTTCAGCGGGAGGGGGGACACCGGGGAGCTGTTTTTT.

Here the CDR3 reads CASSIGQTNTEAFF. The CDR3 region has the DNA TGTGCCAGTAGTATTGGCCAGACGAACACTGAAGCTTTCTTT. The chain has TRBV19 and TRBJ1-1; D uncertain. Germline V lookup: CDR1 LNHDA, CDR2 SQIVND (reference sequence). V lost 3 bases and J 1 base, leaving 9 bases between the germline ends. This CDR3 comprises 14 residues.

The genes are TRBV27 and TRBJ1-1; 8 nucleotides match TRBD1. CDR1 is MNHEY, CDR2 SMNVEV, per germline (reference sequence). Germline trimming cut 5 bases from V and 2 bases from J; bases unmatched to any gene: 10. There are 16 residues in the CDR3. The CDR3 region has the DNA TGTGCCAGCAGTCCACTGGACAGGGTCCGTAACACTGAAGCTTTCTTT. Translation gives CASSPLDRVRNTEAFF.

The genes are TRBV3-1 (or the pseudogene TRBV3-2) and TRBJ1-2; TRBD1 matches at 8 bases. The length of the CDR3 is 15 residues. CDR1 and CDR2 (germline): LGHDT, YNNKEL (reference sequence). J was trimmed by 8 bases and V by 1 base; bases with no gene match: 9. CDR3 sequence reads: CASSQAARGPRGYTF. The CDR3 coding sequence is TGTGCCAGCAGCCAAGCGGCCAGGGGGCCTCGGGGCTACACCTTC.

The chain combines TRBV28 with TRBJ2-7, with D unclear. V lost 4 bases to trimming and J lost 2 bases, with 18 bases between them. The germline gives CDR1 MDHEN, CDR2 SYDVKM. The CDR3 sequence is 16 residues long. This CDR3 reads CASSSLETGITYEQYF. Here the CDR3 DNA reads TGTGCCAGCAGTTCACTCGAGACGGGCATCACCTACGAGCAGTACTTC.

This clone was seen a single time. J is TRBJ2-2 and V is TRBV20-1; weak D call: TRBD1 (5 bases). CDR1 DFQATT and CDR2 SNEGSKA come from the germline V gene (reference sequence). The CDR3 has 13 residues. V was clipped by 3 bases and J by 4 bases, with 9 bases between them. This chain's CDR3 is CSASSTATGELFF. CDR3 DNA: TGCAGTGCTAGTTCGACAGCCACCGGGGAGCTGTTTTTT.

V gene TRBV19 combines with J gene TRBJ1-5; no reliable D call. Germline CDR1 LNHDA, CDR2 SQIVND (reference sequence). Trimming removed 5 bases from V and 0 bases from J, with 11 bases in between. CDR3 length: 15 residues. CDR3 nucleotide sequence: TGTGCCAGTAGTGAGCAGTCGACTAGCAATCAGCCCCAGCATTTT. Amino acid sequence: CASSEQSTSNQPQHF.

This sequence joins TRBV5-4 and TRBJ1-2, with D tentatively TRBD1 (6 bases). CDR3 length equals 15 residues. The V gene's germline CDR1 is SGHNT and CDR2 YYREEE (reference sequence). V gave up 6 bases and J gave up 3 bases, with 18 bases separating them. CDR3 bases: TGTGCCAGCACCACCACCAGGGACACGTACTATGGCTACACCTTC. Translated, it gives CASTTTRDTYYGYTF.

The chain has TRBV7-6 and TRBJ2-2, with 8 bases identical to TRBD1. CDR1 and CDR2 (germline): SGHVS, FNYEAQ. J lost 10 bases, V lost 0 bases, and 13 bases had no gene match. The CDR3 runs to 17 residues. Here the CDR3 DNA reads TGTGCCAGCAGCTTAGCGCCGGCAGGGGGCGAATCTACGGAGCTGTTTTTT. It encodes CASSLAPAGGESTELFF.

The chain joins TRBV27 to TRBJ2-1; TRBD2 agrees at 12 bases. Germline assignment: CDR1 MNHEY and CDR2 SMNVEV (reference sequence). The CDR3 has 16 amino acids. The junction had 2 bases not matched to a gene; V was cut back by 3 bases and J by 2 bases. In nucleotides, the CDR3 is TGTGCCAGCAGTTTTAGACTAGCGGGAGCCTACAATGAGCAGTTCTTC. Translating it yields CASSFRLAGAYNEQFF.

This clone has just one count. The chain is built from TRBV29-1 and TRBJ1-1, with D perhaps matching TRBD1 (5 bases). This CDR3 has 13 residues. Trimming took 4 bases from V and 10 from J, leaving 19 bases between them. The germline V gene encodes CDR1 SQVTM and CDR2 ANQGSEA. As DNA, the CDR3 is TGCAGCGTTGGAATCCCCAGGGATCGGCGAGCTTTCTTT. This sequence encodes CSVGIPRDRRAFF.

A single count supports this clone. V and J are TRBV5-5 and TRBJ2-2; no definite D call. The V and J ends lost 7 bases and 2 bases respectively, with 21 bases between them. This CDR3 spans 17 amino acids. The germline V gene encodes CDR1 SGHKS and CDR2 YYEKEE (reference sequence). Here the CDR3 DNA reads TGTGCCAGCGTCCCTCTGTCCCCCAGTCATAACACCGGGGAGCTGTTTTTT. Translation: CASVPLSPSHNTGELFF. Full variable domain (remainder filled in from reference TRBV5-5 and TRBJ2-2): DAGVTQSPTHLIKTRGQQVTLRCSPISGHKSVSWYQQVLGQGPQFIFQYYEKEERGRGNFPDRFSARQFPNYSSELNVNALLLGDSALYLCASVPLSPSHNTGELFFGEGSRLTVL.

The chain links TRBV21-1 to TRBJ1-1; TRBD1, the D gene given by the table, was not confirmed from the DNA. TRBV21-1 is a pseudogene locus. CDR3 length equals 15 residues. In nucleotides, the CDR3 is TGTGCCAGCAGCACCCAATGGACACGGTCCACTGAAGCTTTCTTT. This gives the protein CASSTQWTRSTEAFF.

This chain connects TRBV9 to TRBJ2-3; D possibly corresponds to TRBD2 (6 bases). The germline CDR1 and CDR2 sequences are SGDLS and YYNGEE. The CDR3 totals 15 residues. V was cut by 0 bases and J by 1 base, with 9 bases left in between. The CDR3 loop reads CASSVGREGTDTQYF. The DNA for the CDR3 is TGTGCCAGCAGCGTAGGGAGGGAGGGCACAGATACGCAGTATTTT.

This clone was seen only once. V and J are TRBV5-1 and TRBJ2-7, with D maybe TRBD2 (6 bases). The CDR3 sequence is 15 residues long. The germline V gene has CDR1 SGHRS and CDR2 YFSETQ. The V and J ends lost 4 bases and 4 bases respectively, with 18 bases between them. The CDR3 region has the DNA TGCGCCAGCAGCCCGGGGGACCCGGGCCTATACGAGCAGTACTTC. It yields the protein CASSPGDPGLYEQYF. Using reference TRBV5-1 and TRBJ2-7 for the parts outside the CDR3, the full variable domain is KAGVTQTPRYLIKTRGQQVTLSCSPISGHRSVSWYQQTPGQGLQFLFEYFSETQRNKGNFPGRFSGRQFSNSRSEMNVSTLELGDSALYLCASSPGDPGLYEQYFGPGTRLTVT.

In its sample, this clone was seen once. J is TRBJ1-2 and V is TRBV2; the match to TRBD1 covers 12 bases. Looked up from germline, CDR1 is SNHLY and CDR2 is FYNNEI. This CDR3 is 13 amino acids long. J was trimmed by 8 bases and V by 5 bases; bases with no gene match: 3. The CDR3 here is CASSRDRGQGYTF. CDR3 DNA: TGTGCCAGCAGTCGGGACAGGGGGCAAGGCTACACCTTC.

The gene calls are TRBV7-9 and TRBJ2-7; possibly TRBD2 for D (7 bases). Germline CDR1 SEHNR, CDR2 FQNEAQ (reference sequence). V lost 8 bases and J lost 6, with 14 bases in between. The CDR3 totals 12 residues. CDR3 in DNA: TGTGCCAGCGGACTAGGGGGGCCCGAGCAGTACTTC. Amino acids: CASGLGGPEQYF. The whole variable domain, filled in from reference TRBV7-9 and TRBJ2-7, reads DTGVSQNPRHKITKRGQNVTFRCDPISEHNRLYWYRQTLGQGPEFLTYFQNEAQLEKSRLLSDRFSAERPKGSFSTLEIQRTEQGDSAMYLCASGLGGPEQYFGPGTRLTVT.

CDR3 DNA: TGTGCCAGTAGTATCCGCCCCGTCGGCAGAACCAACTATGGCTACACCTTC. It yields the protein CASSIRPVGRTNYGYTF. V gene TRBV19 combines with J gene TRBJ1-2; unclear D gene. Germline CDR1 LNHDA, CDR2 SQIVND (reference sequence). With 3 bases removed from V and 2 bases from J, the gap between germline ends came to 19 bases. The CDR3 loop spans 17 amino acids. The full variable domain, with the rest looked up from reference TRBV19 and TRBJ1-2, is DGGITQSPKYLFRKEGQNVTLSCEQNLNHDAMYWYRQDPGQGLRLIYYSQIVNDFQKGDIAEGYSVSREKKESFPLTVTSAQKNPTAFYLCASSIRPVGRTNYGYTFGSGTRLTVV.

The V gene is TRBV7-9, the J gene TRBJ1-6, with D perhaps matching TRBD1 (6 bases). This CDR3 is built from 15 residues. CDR1 and CDR2 (germline): SEHNR, FQNEAQ (reference sequence). Trimming cost V 4 bases and J 6 bases, with 13 bases left between them. The chain's CDR3 is CASSYLGGVNSPLHF. The CDR3 nucleotides read TGTGCCAGCAGCTACCTAGGGGGTGTTAATTCACCCCTCCACTTT.

The rearrangement uses TRBV7-2 and TRBJ2-3; 8 nucleotides match TRBD2. This CDR3 is built from 16 residues. J was trimmed by 4 bases and V by 5 bases; bases with no gene match: 11. Germline CDR1 reads SGHTA; CDR2 reads FQGNSA. Written as DNA, the CDR3 is TGTGCCAGCAGCCCCCCCTCGACTAGCGCGGCAGATACGCAGTATTTT. Amino acid sequence: CASSPPSTSAADTQYF.

The J gene is TRBJ2-5, the V gene TRBV3-1 (or the pseudogene TRBV3-2), with TRBD2 identical over 10 bases. Germline CDR1 is LGHDT and CDR2 is YNNKEL (reference sequence). The CDR3 has 15 amino acids. V lost 4 bases and J lost 4; bases outside the gene matches: 6. The CDR3 DNA is TGTGCCAGCAGCCCGCCGGGACTAGCGCTAGAGACCCAGTACTTC. Amino acids: CASSPPGLALETQYF.

This clone was observed once. The gene calls are TRBV7-2 and TRBJ1-1, with TRBD1 matching 7 bases. CDR3 size: 14 residues. The V and J ends lost 3 bases and 5 bases, in that order; junction bases with no gene match: 6. Germline CDR1 is SGHTA and CDR2 is FQGNSA. For the CDR3, the DNA is TGTGCCAGCAGCTTCAGGGGGGGAGGAACTGAAGCTTTCTTT. Protein: CASSFRGGGTEAFF. Variable domain in full (rest from reference TRBV7-2 and TRBJ1-1): GAGVSQSPSNKVTEKGKDVELRCDPISGHTALYWYRQSLGQGLEFLIYFQGNSAPDKSGLPSDRFSAERTGGSVSTLTIQRTQQEDSAVYLCASSFRGGGTEAFFGQGTRLTVV.

V usage is TRBV7-9 and J usage is TRBJ2-1; D gene ambiguous. Trimming removed 0 bases from V and 15 bases from J, with 9 bases in between. Per germline, CDR1 SEHNR and CDR2 FQNEAQ (reference sequence). The CDR3 runs 11 residues. CDR3 region: CASSLARIPFF. CDR3 DNA: TGTGCCAGCAGCTTAGCGCGAATTCCGTTCTTC.

The rearrangement links TRBV6-5 to TRBJ1-5, with 8 bases lining up with TRBD1. Germline CDR1 MNHEY, CDR2 SVGAGI. Losses at the gene ends were 4 bases for V and 2 bases for J; bases not matched to a gene: 4. This CDR3 region has 15 residues. The CDR3 sequence: CASSSPGQGNQPQHF. The CDR3 region has the DNA TGTGCCAGCAGTTCGCCGGGACAGGGCAATCAGCCCCAGCATTTT.

The chain joins TRBV9 to TRBJ1-2; maybe TRBD1 (6 bases). V shed 0 bases and J shed 8 bases, with 17 bases lying between them. Germline V gives CDR1 SGDLS, CDR2 YYNGEE. The length of the CDR3 is 15 residues. The CDR3 region is CASSVAATGAGGYTF. The CDR3, as DNA: TGTGCCAGCAGCGTAGCCGCGACAGGTGCTGGCGGCTACACCTTC.

This chain joins TRBV10-2 and TRBJ2-7, with 11 bases matching TRBD2. Germline CDR1 is WSHSY and CDR2 is SAAADI. This CDR3 spans 15 amino acids. After removal of 1 base from V and 6 bases from J, the junction contained 5 bases not matched to a gene. This CDR3 is CASSEYNSGRVEQYF. CDR3 nucleotides: TGCGCCAGCAGTGAGTACAATAGCGGGAGGGTCGAGCAGTACTTC.

This chain joins TRBV4-2 and TRBJ1-2, with a possible D match to TRBD1 (5 bases). Trimming shortened V by 1 base and J by 7 bases, and 22 bases separated the two germline ends. The germline V gene encodes CDR1 LGHNA and CDR2 YNFKEQ. The CDR3 totals 17 residues. This CDR3 is CASSQGTQGRRVGGYTF. CDR3 bases: TGTGCCAGCAGCCAAGGCACCCAGGGTAGGCGGGTGGGTGGCTACACCTTC.

The chain uses TRBV28 and TRBJ2-7, with D perhaps being TRBD1 or TRBD2 (5 bases each). There are 15 residues in the CDR3. CDR1 is MDHEN and CDR2 is SYDVKM in the germline V gene. V was shortened by 6 bases and J by 4 bases, with 19 bases between the two germline ends. CDR3 region: CASSSPRWGSYEQYF. In DNA form, the CDR3 reads TGTGCCAGCAGCTCCCCCCGATGGGGGTCGTACGAGCAGTACTTC. Combining the CDR3 with reference TRBV28 and TRBJ2-7 gives the whole variable domain DVKVTQSSRYLVKRTGEKVFLECVQDMDHENMFWYRQDPGLGLRLIYFSYDVKMKEKGDIPEGYSVSREKKERFSLILESASTNQTSMYLCASSSPRWGSYEQYFGPGTRLTVT.

This chain joins TRBV10-3 and TRBJ1-4, with no clear D. From germline, CDR1 is ENHRY and CDR2 SYGVKD. Trimming shortened V by 3 bases and J by 1 base, and 6 bases separated the two germline ends. There are 14 residues in the CDR3. DNA of the CDR3: TGTGCCATCAGTGACGGGGTAACTAATGAAAAACTGTTTTTT. It codes for CAISDGVTNEKLFF.

The chain carries TRBV30 and TRBJ1-2; D perhaps matches TRBD1 (6 bases). The V gene's germline CDR1 is GTSNPN and CDR2 SVGIG (reference sequence). V was shortened by 3 bases and J by 4 bases, with 15 bases between the two germline ends. This CDR3 spans 14 amino acids. CDR3 DNA sequence: TGTGCCTGGAGAACACAGGGAACCCTCTATGGCTACACCTTC. Residues: CAWRTQGTLYGYTF. The entire variable domain, with the rest obtained from reference TRBV30 and TRBJ1-2, is as follows: SQTIHQWPATLVQPVGSPLSLECTVEGTSNPNLYWYRQAAGRGLQLLFYSVGIGQISSEVPQNLSASRPQDRQFILSSKKLLLSDSGFYLCAWRTQGTLYGYTFGSGTRLTVV.

The table lists this clone with a count of one. Written as DNA, the CDR3 is TGTGCCAGCAGTGAAAATGCCGGGACAAAATCCTACGAGCAGTACTTC. It is translated as CASSENAGTKSYEQYF. V and J are TRBV9 and TRBJ2-7; perhaps TRBD1 as D (6 bases). Germline CDR1 and CDR2: SGDLS and YYNGEE. Trimming shortened V by 5 bases and J by 1 base, and 19 bases separated the two germline ends. The CDR3 has 16 amino acids. Variable domain in full (rest from reference TRBV9 and TRBJ2-7): DSGVTQTPKHLITATGQRVTLRCSPRSGDLSVYWYQQSLDQGLQFLIQYYNGEERAKGNILERFSAQQFPDLHSELNLSSLELGDSALYFCASSENAGTKSYEQYFGPGTRLTVT.